Below are 28 T cell receptor beta chains sequenced from a single sample in a study of cytomegalovirus exposure and HLA in healthy donors. TCRdb's table, derived via immunoSEQ multiplex PCR, lists solely in-frame clones and lacks some. Here the sample spans about 64,000 clones, approximately 95% being singletons. Source material: PBMCs. The receptor source for this set is a woman under 30 in good health and CMV-seropositive.

This chain joins TRBV2 and TRBJ2-5; 12 bases match TRBD2. V lost 6 bases and J lost 4; bases outside the gene matches: 3. The CDR3 is 14 residues long. Germline CDR1 SNHLY, CDR2 FYNNEI. The CDR3 loop is CASREGLAGETQYF. The CDR3 DNA sequence: TGTGCCAGCAGGGAGGGACTAGCGGGAGAGACCCAGTACTTC.

V gene TRBV6-4 combines with J gene TRBJ2-6, with no clear D. CDR3 length equals 17 residues. In germline, CDR1 is MRHNA, CDR2 SNTAGT. The V and J ends lost 5 bases and 5 bases respectively, with 19 bases between them. DNA of the CDR3: TGTGCCAGCAGTAGGCATACACGACAAAGTCGGGCCAACGTCCTGACTTTC. Its translation is CASSRHTRQSRANVLTF.

The chain recombines TRBV7-3 with TRBJ1-1; possible D gene TRBD1, 5 bases. This CDR3 spans 15 amino acids. CDR1 and CDR2 from the germline V gene are SGHTA and FQGTGA. Trimming pared 0 bases from V and 3 bases from J, leaving 11 bases between. In DNA form, the CDR3 reads TGTGCCAGCAGCTTAACGGGGGGAAGGTACACTGAAGCTTTCTTT. Encoded protein: CASSLTGGRYTEAFF.

V usage is TRBV5-4 and J usage is TRBJ2-2; D unresolved. The length of the CDR3 is 11 residues. Trimming took 4 bases from V and 7 from J, leaving 5 bases between them. The germline V gene encodes CDR1 SGHNT and CDR2 YYREEE (reference sequence). This CDR3 reads CASSARGELFF. The DNA of the CDR3 is TGTGCCAGCAGCGCGCGCGGGGAGCTGTTTTTT.

The chain couples TRBV25-1 to TRBJ2-2, with D maybe TRBD2 (6 bases). Germline CDR1 is MGHDK and CDR2 is SYGVNS. This CDR3 contains 17 residues. Trimming stripped 6 bases from V and 0 bases from J, with 17 bases between. In nucleotides, the CDR3 is TGTGCCAGCAGCTACACGGGACTCATCGCGAACACCGGGGAGCTGTTTTTT. This encodes CASSYTGLIANTGELFF. The full variable domain, with the rest looked up from reference TRBV25-1 and TRBJ2-2, is EADIYQTPRYLVIGTGKKITLECSQTMGHDKMYWYQQDPGMELHLIHYSYGVNSTEKGDLSSESTVSRIRTEHFPLTLESARPSHTSQYLCASSYTGLIANTGELFFGEGSRLTVL.

The chain carries TRBV13 and TRBJ2-5; perhaps TRBD2 as D (6 bases). V lost 0 bases and J 5 bases, leaving 7 bases between the germline ends. Germline CDR1 is PRHDT and CDR2 is FYEKMQ (reference sequence). This CDR3 has 13 amino acids. CDR3 bases: TGTGCCAGCAGCTTAGGCGGGGGTGAGACCCAGTACTTC. Translating gives CASSLGGGETQYF.

The chain is built from TRBV6-1 and TRBJ1-1; D not certain. Germline V CDR1 and CDR2: MNHNS, SASEGT. V lost 5 bases and J 0 bases, leaving 10 bases between the germline ends. This CDR3 has 14 amino acids. Here the CDR3 DNA reads TGTGCCAGCAGTTTCCGGGAGTTGAACACTGAAGCTTTCTTT. This translates into CASSFRELNTEAFF.

In its sample, this clone was seen once. The V and J genes are TRBV27 and TRBJ1-1; the D gene is possibly TRBD1 (5 bases). Germline V gives CDR1 MNHEY, CDR2 SMNVEV (reference sequence). The CDR3 spans 15 residues. V was clipped by 6 bases and J by 6 bases, with 20 bases between them. The CDR3 sequence: CASRETWQGHAEAFF. For the CDR3, the DNA is TGTGCCAGCAGGGAAACCTGGCAGGGTCACGCTGAAGCTTTCTTT.

J is TRBJ1-3 and V is TRBV28; D is ambiguous. Germline assignment: CDR1 MDHEN and CDR2 SYDVKM. This CDR3 is built from 13 residues. The V end lost 4 bases, the J end lost 4 bases, and 8 bases lay between the germline ends. The CDR3 protein is CASSSTGGNTIYF. The CDR3 DNA is TGTGCCAGCAGTTCGACGGGAGGAAACACCATATATTTT.

The J gene is TRBJ2-7, the V gene TRBV5-4; the match to TRBD1 covers 7 bases. The V segment lost 1 base and the J segment 5 bases; nucleotides outside the gene matches: 3. The germline V gene encodes CDR1 SGHNT and CDR2 YYREEE (reference sequence). The CDR3 loop spans 13 amino acids. The CDR3 protein is CASSLRGQNEQYF. In DNA form, the CDR3 reads TGTGCCAGCAGCTTGAGGGGACAGAACGAGCAGTACTTC.

The chain links TRBV27 to TRBJ1-1, with D uncertain. Trimming took off 9 bases at V and 4 bases at J, with 9 bases between the two ends. There are 11 residues in the CDR3. CDR1 and CDR2 from the germline V gene are MNHEY and SMNVEV (reference sequence). CDR3 protein: CASAGFTEAFF. The CDR3 bases are TGTGCCAGTGCGGGATTCACTGAAGCTTTCTTT.

This chain links TRBV11-3 with TRBJ2-1, with TRBD2 matching over 12 bases. CDR3 length equals 16 residues. CDR1 and CDR2 (germline): SGHNT, YENEEA. V was pared by 3 bases and J by 5 bases, with 5 bases of the junction left unmatched. The CDR3 bases are TGTGCCAGCAGCTTCCCTAGCGGGAGGGAAAACAATGAGCAGTTCTTC. This encodes CASSFPSGRENNEQFF.

The sample holds one count of this clone. The CDR3, as DNA: TGTGCCAGTAGTAGGCCTGGAGCGGCCCGGGAGACCCAGTACTTC. Its protein is CASSRPGAARETQYF. The chain uses TRBV19 and TRBJ2-5; tentative D call: TRBD2 (5 bases). V lost 4 bases to trimming and J lost 5 bases, with 17 bases between them. The CDR3 has 15 amino acids. The V gene's germline CDR1 is LNHDA and CDR2 SQIVND (reference sequence).

This chain joins TRBV11-3 and TRBJ2-7, with D possibly matching TRBD1 (5 bases). V lost 5 bases, J lost 2 bases, and 19 bases lay in between. The CDR3 contains 16 residues. Germline values: CDR1 SGHNT, CDR2 YENEEA. CDR3 DNA: TGTGCCAGCAGCCCCTACCCGACAGCCTCGACCTACGAGCAGTACTTC. Its translation is CASSPYPTASTYEQYF.

This chain uses TRBV29-1 with TRBJ2-3, with 10 bases aligning to TRBD2. CDR3 length equals 15 residues. The germline CDR1 and CDR2 sequences are SQVTM and ANQGSEA. V shed 3 bases and J 9 bases; nucleotides not matched to a gene: 12. The CDR3 loop reads CSVDGASGRIYTQYF. CDR3 sequence (DNA): TGCAGCGTTGACGGGGCTAGCGGGAGAATTTACACGCAGTATTTT.

This chain links TRBV10-3 with TRBJ2-7, with TRBD2 matching 11 bases. The CDR3 is 16 amino acids. V lost 4 bases, J lost 7 bases, and 12 bases stayed unmatched. Germline V lookup: CDR1 ENHRY, CDR2 SYGVKD. The CDR3 region is CAISAASGGSLREQYF. CDR3 DNA: TGTGCCATCAGTGCAGCTAGCGGGGGGTCCCTGAGGGAGCAGTACTTC.

The gene calls are TRBV27 and TRBJ2-3; TRBD2 agrees at 9 bases. CDR3 length: 16 residues. CDR1 and CDR2 from the germline V gene are MNHEY and SMNVEV (reference sequence). V lost 5 bases and J lost 7; bases outside the gene matches: 13. CDR3 protein: CASSPRGGRAVNTQYF. The CDR3 nucleotides read TGTGCCAGCAGTCCCAGGGGCGGGAGGGCCGTTAATACGCAGTATTTT.

The chain employs TRBV7-2 and TRBJ1-1, with D tentatively TRBD1 (5 bases). V lost 5 bases to trimming and J lost 1 base, with 8 bases between them. This CDR3 contains 13 residues. The V gene's germline CDR1 is SGHTA and CDR2 FQGNSA. The DNA for the CDR3 is TGTGCCAGCAGCCCCCAGGGGAACACTGAAGCTTTCTTT. It specifies CASSPQGNTEAFF.

The J gene is TRBJ2-2, the V gene TRBV7-9; 10 bases fit TRBD2. CDR3 length: 16 residues. The V segment lost 2 bases and the J segment 7 bases; nucleotides outside the gene matches: 7. Germline V gene data show CDR1 as SEHNR and CDR2 as FQNEAQ (reference sequence). CDR3 residues: CASSLRLAGEVGELFF. The CDR3 DNA reads as TGTGCCAGCAGCTTAAGGCTAGCGGGAGAAGTCGGGGAGCTGTTTTTT.

V usage is TRBV7-2 and J usage is TRBJ2-7; D perhaps matches TRBD2 (6 bases). This CDR3 has 13 residues. CDR1 and CDR2 (germline): SGHTA, FQGNSA. Trimming took off 4 bases at V and 6 bases at J, with 13 bases between the two ends. The CDR3, as DNA: TGTGCCAGCAGCTGGGCAATCGGGAGCGAGCAGTACTTC. Amino acid sequence: CASSWAIGSEQYF.

V is TRBV7-3 and J is TRBJ1-1; D possibly corresponds to TRBD1 (5 bases). The CDR3 runs 13 residues. Per the germline V gene, CDR1 is SGHTA and CDR2 is FQGTGA. Trimming pared 1 base from V and 5 bases from J, leaving 8 bases between. CDR3 in amino acids: CASSLMGGTEAFF. CDR3 DNA sequence: TGTGCCAGCAGCTTAATGGGGGGGACTGAAGCTTTCTTT.

In this sample, this clone turned up once. Other DNA sequences in the same sample also yield this CDR3. The chain recombines TRBV19 with TRBJ2-7; the D is unclear. The CDR3 runs to 12 residues. Deletions cut 5 bases from V and 3 bases from J, with 8 bases between. From germline, CDR1 is LNHDA and CDR2 SQIVND (reference sequence). CDR3 in amino acids: CASSPNFYEQYF. The CDR3 bases are TGTGCCAGTAGTCCCAACTTCTACGAGCAGTACTTC.

The CDR3 DNA sequence: TGTGCCAGTAGTATTGACAGCCGGGTTAGCAATCAGCCCCAGCATTTT. The encoded protein is CASSIDSRVSNQPQHF. The J gene is TRBJ1-5, the V gene TRBV19; D is perhaps TRBD1 (5 bases). Germline-derived CDR1 and CDR2 are LNHDA and SQIVND (reference sequence). The CDR3 runs 16 residues. V was shortened by 3 bases and J by 0 bases, with 12 bases between the two germline ends.

V gene TRBV28 combines with J gene TRBJ1-1; D gene ambiguous. Trimming stripped 7 bases from V and 5 bases from J, with 14 bases between. In germline, CDR1 is MDHEN, CDR2 SYDVKM. The CDR3 extends over 13 amino acids. The CDR3 reads CASTISLRTEAFF. The CDR3 DNA is TGTGCCAGCACCATTTCCCTGAGGACTGAAGCTTTCTTT. Looking up the rest from reference TRBV28 and TRBJ1-1 gives the full variable domain: DVKVTQSSRYLVKRTGEKVFLECVQDMDHENMFWYRQDPGLGLRLIYFSYDVKMKEKGDIPEGYSVSREKKERFSLILESASTNQTSMYLCASTISLRTEAFFGQGTRLTVV.

A single count supports this clone. The V gene is TRBV29-1, the J gene TRBJ1-2, with D perhaps matching TRBD1 (6 bases). Germline CDR1 is SQVTM and CDR2 is ANQGSEA. The CDR3 contains 13 residues. Trimming shortened V by 1 base and J by 8 bases, and 14 bases separated the two germline ends. CDR3 residues: CSVEGLQGYGYTF. The CDR3 DNA follows: TGCAGCGTTGAAGGTTTGCAGGGGTACGGCTACACCTTC.

Regarding this clone: The germline gene is not matched at one end of the junction; a read error may be the cause. This rearrangement joins TRBV18 to TRBJ2-6; 10 bases fit TRBD1. Germline assignment: CDR1 KGHSH and CDR2 LQKENI. The CDR3 totals 18 residues. CDR3 sequence reads: CASSTPGQGTSGANVLTF. The CDR3 DNA reads as TGTGCCAGCTCAACACCGGGACAGGGGACCTCTGGGGCCAACGTCCTGACTTTC.

The chain links TRBV15 to TRBJ1-1, with TRBD1 identical over 8 bases. CDR1 is LNHNV, CDR2 YYDKDF, per germline (reference sequence). This CDR3 is built from 16 residues. J was trimmed by 1 base and V by 9 bases; bases with no gene match: 13. For the CDR3, the DNA is TGTGCCACTTTAGGGACAGGCGGGTCGGGGAACACTGAAGCTTTCTTT. Translating gives CATLGTGGSGNTEAFF.

The chain recombines TRBV6-4 with TRBJ2-3; D gene uncertain. The CDR3 covers 14 residues. Trimming left V 10 bases short and J 4 bases short, with 18 bases between. CDR1 MRHNA and CDR2 SNTAGT come from the germline V gene. The CDR3 bases are TGTGCCATTATGAACGCCACCACTTCAGATACGCAGTATTTT. It translates to CAIMNATTSDTQYF.